Below, 10 T cell receptor beta chains from the same sample are listed, as sequenced in a study of cytomegalovirus exposure and HLA in healthy donors. 13 Jbeta primers and 60 Vbeta primers were used for the PCR. Profiled with immunoSEQ multiplex PCR; TCRdb holds only in-frame clones, not every one. The table shows approximately 67,000 clones, with around 91% occurring only once. Sequenced input: PBMCs. The source of these receptors is a woman aged 25 to 39 in good health and CMV-seropositive.

The table lists this clone with a count of one. V and J are TRBV5-1 and TRBJ2-7; 7 bases map to TRBD1. Per germline, CDR1 SGHRS and CDR2 YFSETQ. V lost 3 bases and J lost 3; bases outside the gene matches: 3. The CDR3 loop spans 13 amino acids. The CDR3 protein is CASSSYRGYEQYF. Written as DNA, the CDR3 is TGCGCCAGCAGCTCTTACAGGGGCTACGAGCAGTACTTC. The whole variable domain, filled in from reference TRBV5-1 and TRBJ2-7, reads KAGVTQTPRYLIKTRGQQVTLSCSPISGHRSVSWYQQTPGQGLQFLFEYFSETQRNKGNFPGRFSGRQFSNSRSEMNVSTLELGDSALYLCASSSYRGYEQYFGPGTRLTVT.

This clone occurred once. The rearrangement uses TRBV21-1 and TRBJ2-7; the D call TRBD2 from the table was never checked on the DNA. TRBV21-1 is a known pseudogene. This CDR3 spans 23 amino acids. The CDR3 reads CASRATHKPTRDYMTSGTYEQYF. The CDR3 region has the DNA TGTGCCAGCCGAGCAACCCACAAACCTACGCGGGACTATATGACTAGCGGGACCTACGAGCAGTACTTC.

This chain links TRBV6-6 with TRBJ2-5; 7 bases map to TRBD1. Germline V gives CDR1 MNHNY, CDR2 SVGAGI (reference sequence). V lost 4 bases and J lost 3; bases outside the gene matches: 5. The CDR3 length is 14 residues. The CDR3 DNA follows: TGTGCCAGCAGTTTTGACAGGGTAAAAGAGACCCAGTACTTC. Its translation: CASSFDRVKETQYF.

The chain couples TRBV7-9 to TRBJ1-1; D gene ambiguous. Germline CDR1 and CDR2: SEHNR and FQNEAQ (reference sequence). V shed 0 bases and J shed 1 base, with 12 bases lying between them. CDR3 length equals 16 residues. CDR3 sequence (DNA): TGTGCCAGCAGCTTAGCTGTCAGATTATGGAACACTGAAGCTTTCTTT. It is translated as CASSLAVRLWNTEAFF.

J is TRBJ2-1 and V is TRBV19, with 7 bases fitting TRBD2. Germline V CDR1 and CDR2: LNHDA, SQIVND (reference sequence). The CDR3 is made up of 15 amino acids. The V segment lost 1 base and the J segment 4 bases; nucleotides outside the gene matches: 4. The CDR3: CASSIGSGGYNEQFF. For the CDR3, the DNA is TGTGCCAGTAGTATAGGGTCGGGGGGATACAATGAGCAGTTCTTC.

The chain is built from TRBV5-6 and TRBJ2-5; D remains ambiguous. V was trimmed by 2 bases and J by 7 bases, leaving 6 bases between them. CDR3 length: 11 residues. The V gene's germline CDR1 is SGHDT and CDR2 YYEEEE. For the CDR3, the DNA is TGTGCCAGCAGCTTCGCGCTGACCCAGTACTTC. Translating it yields CASSFALTQYF.

The J gene is TRBJ2-1, the V gene TRBV4-1; weak D call: TRBD2 (7 bases). This CDR3 is built from 15 residues. With 1 base removed from V and 9 bases from J, the gap between germline ends came to 16 bases. The germline gives CDR1 MGHRA, CDR2 YSYEKL. The CDR3, as DNA: TGCGCCAGCAGCCAAGTGGGGGGGGCGGTCCCTGAGCAGTTCTTC. Its translation is CASSQVGGAVPEQFF.

V gene TRBV27 combines with J gene TRBJ1-2; perhaps TRBD1 as D (5 bases). Trimming left V 0 bases short and J 7 bases short, with 9 bases between. Per germline, CDR1 MNHEY and CDR2 SMNVEV (reference sequence). This CDR3 contains 13 residues. The CDR3 DNA reads as TGTGCCAGCAGTTTATCGAACGGGGGTGGCTACACCTTC. Translated: CASSLSNGGGYTF.

This sequence joins TRBV12-5 and TRBJ1-2, with 9 bases fitting TRBD1. The CDR3 sequence is 16 residues long. V trimming: 0 bases; J trimming: 7 bases; junction bases outside the gene matches: 9. CDR1 and CDR2 (germline): LGHNT, FRNRAP. Here the CDR3 reads CASGLVLGWDRAGYTF. DNA of the CDR3: TGTGCTAGTGGTTTGGTACTAGGGTGGGACAGGGCTGGCTACACCTTC.

The V gene is TRBV9, the J gene TRBJ1-6; possible D gene TRBD1, 5 bases. This CDR3 region has 13 residues. V was trimmed by 3 bases and J by 8 bases, leaving 9 bases between them. Germline V CDR1 and CDR2: SGDLS, YYNGEE. CDR3 nucleotide sequence: TGTGCCAGCAGCGGCAGGGATTATTCACCCCTCCACTTT. Protein product: CASSGRDYSPLHF.